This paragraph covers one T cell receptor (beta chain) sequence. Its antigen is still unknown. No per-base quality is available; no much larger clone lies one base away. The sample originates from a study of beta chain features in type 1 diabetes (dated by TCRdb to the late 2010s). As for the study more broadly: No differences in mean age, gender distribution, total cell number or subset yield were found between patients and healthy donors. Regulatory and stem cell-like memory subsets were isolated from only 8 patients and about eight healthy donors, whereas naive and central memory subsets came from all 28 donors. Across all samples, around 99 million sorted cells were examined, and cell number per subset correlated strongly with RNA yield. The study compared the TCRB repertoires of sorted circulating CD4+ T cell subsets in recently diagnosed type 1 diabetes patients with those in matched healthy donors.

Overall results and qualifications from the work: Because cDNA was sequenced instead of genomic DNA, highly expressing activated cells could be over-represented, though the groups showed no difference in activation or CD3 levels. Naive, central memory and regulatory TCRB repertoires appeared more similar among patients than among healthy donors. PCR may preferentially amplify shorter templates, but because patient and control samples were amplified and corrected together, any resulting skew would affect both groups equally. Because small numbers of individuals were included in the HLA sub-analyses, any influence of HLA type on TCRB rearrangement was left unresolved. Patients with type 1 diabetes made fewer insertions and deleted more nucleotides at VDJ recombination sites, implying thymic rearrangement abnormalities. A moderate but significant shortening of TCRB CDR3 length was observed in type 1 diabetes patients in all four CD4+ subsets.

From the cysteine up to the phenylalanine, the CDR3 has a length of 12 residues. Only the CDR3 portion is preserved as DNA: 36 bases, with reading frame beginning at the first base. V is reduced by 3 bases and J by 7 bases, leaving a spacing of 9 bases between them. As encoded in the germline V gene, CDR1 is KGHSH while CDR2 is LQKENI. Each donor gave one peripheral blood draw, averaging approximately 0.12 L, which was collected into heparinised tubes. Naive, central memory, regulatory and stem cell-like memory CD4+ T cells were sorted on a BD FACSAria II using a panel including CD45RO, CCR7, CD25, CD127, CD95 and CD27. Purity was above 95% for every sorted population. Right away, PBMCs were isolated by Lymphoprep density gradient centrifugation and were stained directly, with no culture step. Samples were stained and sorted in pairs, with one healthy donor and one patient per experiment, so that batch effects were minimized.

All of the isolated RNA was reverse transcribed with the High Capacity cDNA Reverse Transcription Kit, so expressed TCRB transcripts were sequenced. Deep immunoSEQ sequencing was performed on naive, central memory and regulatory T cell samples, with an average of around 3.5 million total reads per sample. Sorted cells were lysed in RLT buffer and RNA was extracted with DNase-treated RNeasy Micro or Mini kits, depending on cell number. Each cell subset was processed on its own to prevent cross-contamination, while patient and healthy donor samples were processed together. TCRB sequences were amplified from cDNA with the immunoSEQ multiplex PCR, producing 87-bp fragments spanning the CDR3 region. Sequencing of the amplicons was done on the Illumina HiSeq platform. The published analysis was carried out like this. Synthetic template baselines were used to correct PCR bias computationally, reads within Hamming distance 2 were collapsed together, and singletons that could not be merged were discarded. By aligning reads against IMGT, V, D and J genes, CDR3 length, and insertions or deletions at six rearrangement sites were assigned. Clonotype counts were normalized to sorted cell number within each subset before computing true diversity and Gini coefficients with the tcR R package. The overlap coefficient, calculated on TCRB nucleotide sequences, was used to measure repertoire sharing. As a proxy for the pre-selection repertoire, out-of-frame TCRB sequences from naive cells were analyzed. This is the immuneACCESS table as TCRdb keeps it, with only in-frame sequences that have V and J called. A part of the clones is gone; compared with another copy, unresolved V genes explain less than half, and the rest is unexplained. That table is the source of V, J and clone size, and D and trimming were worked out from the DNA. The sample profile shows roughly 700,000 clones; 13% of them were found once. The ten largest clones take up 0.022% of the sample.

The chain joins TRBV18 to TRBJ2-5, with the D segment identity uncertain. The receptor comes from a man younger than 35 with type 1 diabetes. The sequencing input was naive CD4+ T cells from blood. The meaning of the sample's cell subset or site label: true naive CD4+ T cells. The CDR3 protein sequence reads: CASSPDDGTQYF. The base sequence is TGTGCCAGCTCACCGGACGACGGGACCCAGTACTTC.